This T cell receptor beta chain is drawn from a study of blood T cells in healthy people across ages. A second PCR of 7 to 11 cycles used a sample-barcoded 5' primer and a J-beta primer mix. Via MiXCR, TCRdb re-called the 5' RACE reads, giving one row per CDR3 protein. Here the sample spans 700,000 to 950,000 distinct CDR3 sequences, nearly 60% being singletons. V was clipped by 4 bases and J by 0 bases; unmatched bases: 6. The CDR3 totals 16 residues. Germline V lookup: CDR1 LGHDT, CDR2 YNNKEL (reference sequence). The chain is built from TRBV3-1 and TRBJ2-4; 7 bases are a match to TRBD2. The source material was blood. This sequence was found in a man aged 25-45 years in good health. The CDR3 loop is CASSPLANIAKNIQYF. CDR3 in DNA: TGTGCCAGCAGCCCACTAGCGAATATAGCCAAAAACATTCAGTACTTC.